This T cell receptor beta chain was sequenced during a study of T cells expressing NK-cell markers. Broader study findings: Expanded NKG2C+ T cell clones were not confirmed as HCMV-specific.

TCRdb re-called the 5' RACE reads; one entry per CDR3 protein, DNA not given. The specimen's table records about 300,000 distinct CDR3 sequences. Germline V gene data show CDR1 as SGHAT and CDR2 as FQNNGV. This CDR3 has 14 amino acids. Notes on this clonotype: The target antigen is unknown.

This chain joins TRBV11-2 and TRBJ2-5; TCRdb outputs TRBD1, but without DNA this stays unchecked. Material for sequencing was blood T cells: a sorted CD56 or NKG2C T cell subset, CD4+ or CD8+ T cells, or bulk PBMC T cells (not recorded which). This clonotype was obtained from a woman aged 18 to 75 in good health. The CDR3 sequence is CAIRGSPSGETQYF.